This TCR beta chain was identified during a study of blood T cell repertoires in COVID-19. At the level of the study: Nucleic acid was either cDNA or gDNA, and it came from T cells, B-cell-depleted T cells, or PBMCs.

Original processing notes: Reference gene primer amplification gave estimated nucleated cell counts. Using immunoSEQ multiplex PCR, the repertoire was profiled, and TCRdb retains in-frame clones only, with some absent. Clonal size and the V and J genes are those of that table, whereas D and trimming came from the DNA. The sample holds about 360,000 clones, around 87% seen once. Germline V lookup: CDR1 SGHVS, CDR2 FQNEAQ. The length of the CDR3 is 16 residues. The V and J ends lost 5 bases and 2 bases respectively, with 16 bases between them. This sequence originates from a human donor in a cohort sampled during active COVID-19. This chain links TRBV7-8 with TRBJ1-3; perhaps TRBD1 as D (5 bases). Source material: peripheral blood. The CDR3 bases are TGTGCCAGCAGCCCGTCCGGAGGGGTTACTGGAAACACCATATATTTT. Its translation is CASSPSGGVTGNTIYF. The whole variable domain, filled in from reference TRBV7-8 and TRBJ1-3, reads GAGVSQSPRYKVAKRGQDVALRCDPISGHVSLFWYQQALGQGPEFLTYFQNEAQLDKSGLPSDRFFAERPEGSVSTLKIQRTQQEDSAVYLCASSPSGGVTGNTIYFGEGSWLTVV.